The 30 T cell receptor beta chains presented below share a single source sample, sequenced in a study of blood T cell repertoires in COVID-19. TCRdb's copy holds only in-frame clones and misses some; the assay was immunoSEQ multiplex PCR. The table has 100,000 to 150,000 clones, 80% to 95% seen once. Sequenced: peripheral blood. The receptors derive from a man over 45 with COVID-19, enrolled during active disease.

The chain employs TRBV29-1 and TRBJ2-7, with TRBD1 matching over 8 bases. The V segment lost 6 bases and the J segment 0 bases; nucleotides outside the gene matches: 4. Per the germline V gene, CDR1 is SQVTM and CDR2 is ANQGSEA. The CDR3 has 13 amino acids. This CDR3 is CSVITGGSYEQYF. The CDR3 region has the DNA TGCAGCGTAATCACAGGGGGCTCCTACGAGCAGTACTTC.

This chain joins TRBV9 and TRBJ2-3, with 9 bases matching TRBD2. The CDR3 is made up of 15 amino acids. The germline CDR1 and CDR2 sequences are SGDLS and YYNGEE. V lost 3 bases to trimming and J lost 4 bases; unmatched junction nucleotides: 6. This chain's CDR3 is CASSGGLAGPDTQYF. For the CDR3, the DNA is TGTGCCAGCAGCGGGGGACTAGCAGGCCCAGATACGCAGTATTTT.

This chain connects TRBV5-1 to TRBJ2-3; 8 nucleotides match TRBD2. The CDR3 is made up of 18 amino acids. Germline V gives CDR1 SGHRS, CDR2 YFSETQ. The trim removed 4 bases at V and 4 bases at J, leaving 17 bases unmatched. The CDR3 coding sequence is TGCGCCAGCAGCCCGGAAGGCTGGAGCGGGAGAGGGGCAGATACGCAGTATTTT. This encodes CASSPEGWSGRGADTQYF.

The DNA of the CDR3 is TGCAGCGTTGAAACTACAACTGGAAACACCATATATTTT. Translated, it gives CSVETTTGNTIYF. The chain recombines TRBV29-1 with TRBJ1-3; D is unresolved. Between the trimmed V and J ends, which lost 2 bases and 2 bases, there was a span of 7 bases. This CDR3 comprises 13 residues. The germline gives CDR1 SQVTM, CDR2 ANQGSEA.

The CDR3 protein is CASSSLTSGSSYNEQFF. Here the CDR3 DNA reads TGTGCCAGCAGCTCCTTGACTAGCGGGAGCTCCTACAATGAGCAGTTCTTC. The J gene is TRBJ2-1, the V gene TRBV7-2, with 12 bases identical to TRBD2. The CDR3 sequence is 17 residues long. Germline lookup yields CDR1 SGHTA and CDR2 FQGNSA. J was trimmed by 0 bases and V by 4 bases; bases with no gene match: 4.

The rearrangement links TRBV7-2 to TRBJ2-7, with 10 bases fitting TRBD2. CDR1 and CDR2 from the germline V gene are SGHTA and FQGNSA. The CDR3 length is 18 residues. The ends lost 6 bases at V and 0 bases at J; junction bases unmatched: 14. CDR3: CASRAGTSAGRFSYEQYF. As DNA, the CDR3 is TGTGCCAGCAGGGCCGGGACTAGCGCGGGGCGGTTCTCCTACGAGCAGTACTTC.

The rearrangement joins TRBV5-8 to TRBJ2-7, with 12 positions matching TRBD1. This CDR3 region has 14 residues. Germline V gives CDR1 SGHTS, CDR2 YDEGEE. The V segment lost 4 bases and the J segment 6 bases; nucleotides outside the gene matches: 5. CDR3 DNA: TGTGCCAGCAGCAAGGGACAGGGGGCTGTCGAGCAGTACGTC. This encodes CASSKGQGAVEQYV.

This clone has only a few counts. This chain uses TRBV6-2 or TRBV6-3 with TRBJ2-7; a weak D match, TRBD2 (6 bases). The CDR3 loop spans 14 amino acids. The ends were cut back, 2 bases at V and 5 bases at J, with 13 bases in the middle. Germline lookup yields CDR1 MNHEY and CDR2 SVGEGT. This CDR3 reads CASSYGRSKNEQYF. In DNA form, the CDR3 reads TGTGCCAGCAGTTACGGGAGGTCAAAGAACGAGCAGTACTTC.

The DNA for the CDR3 is TGTGCCAGCAGCCTACTCGGTGTAAGCTACGAGCAGTACTTC. Translation: CASSLLGVSYEQYF. The genes are TRBV14 and TRBJ2-7; no reliable D call. The CDR3 has 14 residues. The V end lost 4 bases, the J end lost 3 bases, and 13 bases lay between the germline ends. Germline CDR1 reads SGHDN; CDR2 reads FVKESK.

This clone has only one observation. The chain couples TRBV24-1 to TRBJ2-1, with 7 bases matching TRBD1. CDR3 length equals 13 residues. Unmatched junction bases numbered 10, after V lost 8 bases and J lost 10 bases. Germline CDR1 is KGHDR and CDR2 is SFDVKD. CDR3 residues: CATKKTGDAEQFF. Here the CDR3 DNA reads TGTGCCACCAAGAAAACAGGGGACGCGGAGCAGTTCTTC.

The chain's CDR3 is CASSVGTVKETQYF. The CDR3 nucleotides are TGTGCCAGCAGTGTAGGGACAGTAAAAGAGACCCAGTACTTC. The rearrangement joins TRBV27 to TRBJ2-5; 7 bases agree with TRBD1. Germline values: CDR1 MNHEY, CDR2 SMNVEV (reference sequence). The V segment lost 5 bases and the J segment 3 bases; nucleotides outside the gene matches: 6. The CDR3 covers 14 residues.

The V call is TRBV5-1, the J call TRBJ2-3; TRBD1 matches 7 bases. This CDR3 has 15 residues. V gave up 3 bases and J gave up 2 bases; unmatched junction bases: 6. The germline V gene has CDR1 SGHRS and CDR2 YFSETQ. The CDR3, as DNA: TGCGCCAGCAGCTGGGCCGGGACAGCCACAGATACGCAGTATTTT. Protein: CASSWAGTATDTQYF.

In its sample, this clone was seen many times. V usage is TRBV11-2 and J usage is TRBJ1-2; D is ambiguous. CDR1 is SGHAT, CDR2 FQNNGV, per germline. CDR3 length: 16 residues. V lost 1 base and J lost 0, with 12 bases in between. CDR3 in amino acids: CASSLGAWGANYGYTF. Here the CDR3 DNA reads TGTGCCAGCAGCTTAGGGGCTTGGGGAGCTAACTATGGCTACACCTTC. The complete variable domain, with remaining parts taken from reference TRBV11-2 and TRBJ1-2, reads EAGVAQSPRYKIIEKRQSVAFWCNPISGHATLYWYQQILGQGPKLLIQFQNNGVVDDSQLPKDRFSAERLKGVDSTLKIQPAKLEDSAVYLCASSLGAWGANYGYTFGSGTRLTVV.

This clone occurred once. The V and J genes are TRBV19 and TRBJ2-1; 8 bases fit TRBD1. V gave up 5 bases and J gave up 9 bases; unmatched junction bases: 12. The germline V gene encodes CDR1 LNHDA and CDR2 SQIVND (reference sequence). The CDR3 is 15 residues long. Here the CDR3 reads CASSLLPTGVSEQFF. Here the CDR3 DNA reads TGTGCCAGTAGTCTCCTCCCGACAGGGGTTAGTGAGCAGTTCTTC. Supplemented by reference TRBV19 and TRBJ2-1, the full variable domain reads DGGITQSPKYLFRKEGQNVTLSCEQNLNHDAMYWYRQDPGQGLRLIYYSQIVNDFQKGDIAEGYSVSREKKESFPLTVTSAQKNPTAFYLCASSLLPTGVSEQFFGPGTRLTVL.

This chain links TRBV4-2 with TRBJ1-2; TRBD1 agrees at 8 bases. From germline, CDR1 is LGHNA and CDR2 YNFKEQ. J gave up 9 bases and V 0 bases, and 6 bases lay outside the gene matches. The CDR3 runs 14 residues. CDR3 in amino acids: CASSQDGQGSSYTF. As DNA, the CDR3 is TGTGCCAGCAGCCAAGACGGACAGGGTAGTAGCTACACCTTC.

This clone was picked up one time. This chain joins TRBV18 and TRBJ2-3; 10 bases match TRBD2. The CDR3 consists of 15 residues. Germline loops: CDR1 KGHSH, CDR2 LQKENI. The V and J ends lost 3 bases and 4 bases, in that order; junction bases with no gene match: 4. The DNA of the CDR3 is TGTGCCAGCTCACCTCTAGCGGGAGTGTCAGATACGCAGTATTTT. It specifies CASSPLAGVSDTQYF.

The V call is TRBV6-2 or TRBV6-3, the J call TRBJ1-2; D is perhaps TRBD1 (6 bases). Germline V gives CDR1 MNHEY, CDR2 SVGEGT. V was clipped by 5 bases and J by 8 bases, with 12 bases between them. This CDR3 comprises 12 residues. The CDR3 sequence is CASSMNRVGYTF. The CDR3 bases are TGTGCCAGCAGTATGAACAGGGTAGGCTACACCTTC.

The rearrangement joins TRBV6-5 to TRBJ1-4; 7 nucleotides align to TRBD1. CDR1 is MNHEY and CDR2 is SVGAGI in the germline V gene. With V trimmed by 7 bases and J by 6 bases, 5 bases remained unmatched. The CDR3 covers 13 residues. CDR3 region: CASTRGLDEKLFF. CDR3 DNA: TGTGCCAGCACTAGGGGGCTGGATGAAAAACTGTTTTTT.

The CDR3 sequence: CASSPASTGVLDEQFF. The CDR3 coding sequence is TGTGCCAGCTCACCGGCTTCGACAGGGGTCCTCGATGAGCAGTTCTTC. This chain uses TRBV18 with TRBJ2-1, with TRBD1 matching over 8 bases. The V gene end was trimmed by 3 bases and the J gene end by 8 bases; junction bases not matched to a gene: 12. Germline CDR1 reads KGHSH; CDR2 reads LQKENI. The CDR3 loop spans 16 amino acids.

The J gene is TRBJ2-1, the V gene TRBV21-1; the listed D gene, TRBD2, was not tested against the DNA. TRBV21-1 is listed as a pseudogene. There are 18 residues in the CDR3. The CDR3 DNA reads as TGTGCCAGCAGCAAAGGAAGACTAGCGGGAGGGTTACGGAATGAGCAGTTCTTC. Its translation is CASSKGRLAGGLRNEQFF.

V is TRBV30 and J is TRBJ2-7, with 9 nucleotides matching TRBD1. Germline V gene sequence: CDR1 GTSNPN, CDR2 SVGIG (reference sequence). Germline trimming cut 1 base from V and 6 bases from J; bases unmatched to any gene: 1. CDR3 length equals 12 residues. The CDR3 coding sequence is TGTGCCTGGAGTGGGACAGGGGCCGAGCAGTACGTC. Amino acid sequence: CAWSGTGAEQYV.

This rearrangement joins TRBV12-3 or TRBV12-4 to TRBJ1-1; D ambiguous. V was pared by 5 bases and J by 4 bases, with 8 bases between. CDR3 size: 12 residues. This chain's CDR3 is CASSTFGTEAFF. The CDR3 DNA follows: TGTGCCAGCAGTACCTTCGGCACTGAAGCTTTCTTT.

The rearrangement links TRBV10-3 to TRBJ2-2; 9 nucleotides align to TRBD1. V shed 0 bases and J 5 bases; nucleotides not matched to a gene: 4. Germline CDR1 reads ENHRY; CDR2 reads SYGVKD. The CDR3 sequence is 16 residues long. The CDR3 is CAISESRDRATGELFF. CDR3 DNA sequence: TGTGCCATCAGTGAGTCGCGGGACAGGGCTACCGGGGAGCTGTTTTTT.

This rearrangement joins TRBV9 to TRBJ2-3; TRBD1 is a possible D gene (6 bases). Per germline, CDR1 SGDLS and CDR2 YYNGEE. V lost 3 bases, J lost 3 bases, and 14 bases lay in between. There are 15 residues in the CDR3. CDR3 sequence: CASSGPGDLTDTQYF. The CDR3 DNA reads as TGTGCCAGCAGCGGCCCAGGGGATTTAACAGATACGCAGTATTTT.

The chain combines TRBV27 with TRBJ1-5, with no clear D. The CDR3 is 13 residues long. V was pared by 4 bases and J by 0 bases, with 4 bases between. Germline-derived CDR1 and CDR2 are MNHEY and SMNVEV (reference sequence). Written as DNA, the CDR3 is TGTGCCAGCAGTTCGTATAGCAATCAGCCCCAGCATTTT. The encoded protein is CASSSYSNQPQHF.

The V gene is TRBV9, the J gene TRBJ2-5, with 10 bases fitting TRBD1. Germline V CDR1 and CDR2: SGDLS, YYNGEE. Trimming at V came to 3 bases and at J to 2 bases, leaving 7 bases not matched to a gene. This CDR3 is 16 amino acids long. The CDR3 nucleotides are TGTGCCAGCAGCGCGTGGGACAGGGGACTACAAGAGACCCAGTACTTC. Translating it yields CASSAWDRGLQETQYF.

This chain joins TRBV7-8 and TRBJ2-7; TRBD2 matches at 8 bases. Germline V gene lookup returns CDR1 SGHVS and CDR2 FQNEAQ. J lost 5 bases, V lost 0 bases, and 6 bases had no gene match. This CDR3 contains 15 residues. The CDR3 reads CASSLAPAGENEQYV. CDR3 nucleotide sequence: TGTGCCAGCAGCTTAGCCCCAGCGGGAGAAAACGAGCAGTACGTC.

The chain employs TRBV6-2 or TRBV6-3 and TRBJ1-3; maybe TRBD1 (6 bases). V was cut by 6 bases and J by 0 bases, with 12 bases left in between. Germline lookup yields CDR1 MNHEY and CDR2 SVGEGT. The CDR3 is 15 amino acids. CDR3 sequence: CASSRQAYSGNTIYF. CDR3 nucleotides: TGTGCCAGCAGCCGACAGGCCTACTCTGGAAACACCATATATTTT.

The chain couples TRBV9 to TRBJ2-1; 12 bases fit TRBD2. J lost 9 bases, V lost 4 bases, and 11 bases had no gene match. This CDR3 has 16 residues. Germline CDR1 reads SGDLS; CDR2 reads YYNGEE. CDR3 region: CASSTRLAGDISEQFF. Written as DNA, the CDR3 is TGTGCCAGCAGCACGAGACTAGCGGGAGATATTTCTGAGCAGTTCTTC.

There are a few counts of this clone. V is TRBV2 and J is TRBJ1-1, with TRBD1 identical over 8 bases. The CDR3 covers 14 residues. Germline CDR1 SNHLY, CDR2 FYNNEI. The junction had 9 bases not matched to a gene; V was cut back by 7 bases and J by 5 bases. CDR3 loop: CASNPGGAWTEAFF. CDR3 sequence (DNA): TGTGCCAGCAACCCAGGGGGCGCGTGGACTGAAGCTTTCTTT.